This T cell receptor beta chain was observed in a study of T cells of healthy individuals. TCRdb reanalysed the 5' RACE reads using MiXCR and keeps one entry per CDR3 protein. This table holds about 96,000 distinct CDR3 sequences, around 17% found once. The CDR3 extends over 15 amino acids. Germline loops: CDR1 LNHDA, CDR2 SQIVND (reference sequence). Note on this clonotype: Relative to the germline gene, one junction end is altered; a read error may explain this.

The chain is built from TRBV19 and TRBJ2-3, with D possibly TRBD2 on 7 matching bases. The source is a human donor in good health. The CDR3 spells CASSSGGPRTVTQYF. As DNA, the CDR3 is TGTGCCAGTAGTAGCGGGGGCCCTCGCACAGTTACGCAGTATTTT.